The sequence of this T cell receptor (beta chain) was determined in a study of identical twins. The study, taken as a whole, reports: Findings depended on cross-sectional statistics rather than tracking the same donors.

Deletions cut 2 bases from V and 3 bases from J, with 13 bases between. The CDR3 has 14 amino acids. Germline V gene sequence: CDR1 DFQATT, CDR2 SNEGSKA (reference sequence). Comments on this clonotype: Its specificity is not known.

MiXCR, run by TCRdb on the 5' RACE reads, gives a single entry per CDR3 protein. The sample contains some 250,000 distinct CDR3 sequences, roughly 13% of which appear only once. The data were also submitted as part of a second study, on yellow fever vaccine responses in identical twins.

What was sequenced was memory (CD45RO+) T cells sorted from blood. The V and J genes are TRBV20-1 and TRBJ1-1; maybe TRBD1 (5 bases). The TCR originated in a woman in her late teens or twenties in good health. CDR3 amino acids: CSARSTDRYTEAFF. In nucleotides, the CDR3 is TGCAGTGCTAGATCGACAGATCGGTACACTGAAGCTTTCTTT.